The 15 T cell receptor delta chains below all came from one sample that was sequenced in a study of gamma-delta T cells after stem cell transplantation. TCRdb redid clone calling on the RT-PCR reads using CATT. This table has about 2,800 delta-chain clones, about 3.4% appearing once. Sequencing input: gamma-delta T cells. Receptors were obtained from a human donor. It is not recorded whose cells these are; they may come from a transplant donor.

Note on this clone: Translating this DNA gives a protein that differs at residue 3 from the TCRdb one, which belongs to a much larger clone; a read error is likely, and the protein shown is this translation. This chain's CDR3 is CARDILLGVTDKLIF. In DNA form, the CDR3 reads TGTGCCCGTGACATTCTGCTGGGGGTCACCGATAAACTCATCTTT. The rearrangement joins TRDV2 to TRDJ1; 7 bases map to TRDD3. Germline V lookup: CDR1 GEAIGNYY, CDR2 EKD. The length of the CDR3 is 15 residues.

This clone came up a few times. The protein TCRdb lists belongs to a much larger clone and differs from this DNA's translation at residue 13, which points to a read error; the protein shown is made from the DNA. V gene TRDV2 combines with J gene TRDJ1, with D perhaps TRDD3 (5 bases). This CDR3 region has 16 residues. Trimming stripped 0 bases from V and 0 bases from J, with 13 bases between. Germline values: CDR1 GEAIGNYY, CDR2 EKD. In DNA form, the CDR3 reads TGTGCCTGTGACACCGTAGGGGGCCAGTACACCGATAAACTCATCTTT. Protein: CACDTVGGQYTDKLIF.

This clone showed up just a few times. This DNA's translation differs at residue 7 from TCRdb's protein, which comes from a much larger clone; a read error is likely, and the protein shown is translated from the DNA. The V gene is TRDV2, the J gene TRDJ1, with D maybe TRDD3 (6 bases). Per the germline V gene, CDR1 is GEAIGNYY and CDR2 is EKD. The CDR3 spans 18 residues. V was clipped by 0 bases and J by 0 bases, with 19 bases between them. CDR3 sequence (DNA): TGTGCCTGTGACACCCTTCACGGGGAGGGGATTAACACCGATAAACTCATCTTT. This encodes CACDTLHGEGINTDKLIF.

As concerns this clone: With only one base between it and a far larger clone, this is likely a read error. The DNA of the CDR3 is TGTGCCTGTGCCCATTTGGTGGGGGATACATACACCGGTAAACTCATCTTT. It specifies CACAHLVGDTYTGKLIF. The genes are TRDV2 and TRDJ1, with 10 bases fitting TRDD3. This CDR3 has 17 amino acids. CDR1 is GEAIGNYY, CDR2 EKD, per germline.

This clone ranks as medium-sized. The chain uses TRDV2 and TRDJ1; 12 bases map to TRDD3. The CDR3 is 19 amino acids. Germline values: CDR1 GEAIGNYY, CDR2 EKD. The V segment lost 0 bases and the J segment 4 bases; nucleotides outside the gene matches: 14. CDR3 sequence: CACDTVLTGGYYVDDKLIF. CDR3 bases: TGTGCCTGTGACACCGTTCTTACTGGGGGATACTATGTCGACGATAAACTCATCTTT.

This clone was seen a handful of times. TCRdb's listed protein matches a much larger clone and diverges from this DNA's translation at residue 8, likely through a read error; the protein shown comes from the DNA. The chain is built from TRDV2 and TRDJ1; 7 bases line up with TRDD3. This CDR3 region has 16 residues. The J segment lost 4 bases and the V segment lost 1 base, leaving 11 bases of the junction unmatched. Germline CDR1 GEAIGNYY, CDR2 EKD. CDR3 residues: CACDTLGATDSDKLIF. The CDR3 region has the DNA TGTGCCTGTGACACGCTGGGGGCTACTGATAGCGATAAACTCATCTTT.

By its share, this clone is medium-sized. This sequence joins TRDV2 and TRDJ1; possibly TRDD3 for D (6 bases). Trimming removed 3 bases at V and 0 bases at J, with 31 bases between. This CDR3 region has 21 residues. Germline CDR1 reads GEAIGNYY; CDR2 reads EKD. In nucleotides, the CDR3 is TGTGCCTGTGACGAAGTACTTACGTCCCCCTCTACTGGGTTTTACACCGATAAACTCATCTTT. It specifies CACDEVLTSPSTGFYTDKLIF.

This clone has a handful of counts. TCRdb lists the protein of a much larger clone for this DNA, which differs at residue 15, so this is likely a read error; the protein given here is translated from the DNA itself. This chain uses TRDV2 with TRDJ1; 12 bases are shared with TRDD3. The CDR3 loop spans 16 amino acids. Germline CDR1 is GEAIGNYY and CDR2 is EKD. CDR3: CACDELTGGYSDKLTF. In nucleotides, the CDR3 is TGTGCCTGTGACGAACTTACTGGGGGATACTCCGATAAACTCACCTTT.

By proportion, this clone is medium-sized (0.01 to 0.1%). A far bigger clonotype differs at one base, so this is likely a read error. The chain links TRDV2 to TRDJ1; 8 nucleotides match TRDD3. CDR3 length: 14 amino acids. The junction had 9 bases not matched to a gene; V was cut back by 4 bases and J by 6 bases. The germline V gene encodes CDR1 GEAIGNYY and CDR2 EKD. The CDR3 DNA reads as TGTGCCTGTGATGTACTGGGGGCTACCTATAAACTCATCTTT. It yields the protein CACDVLGATYKLIF.

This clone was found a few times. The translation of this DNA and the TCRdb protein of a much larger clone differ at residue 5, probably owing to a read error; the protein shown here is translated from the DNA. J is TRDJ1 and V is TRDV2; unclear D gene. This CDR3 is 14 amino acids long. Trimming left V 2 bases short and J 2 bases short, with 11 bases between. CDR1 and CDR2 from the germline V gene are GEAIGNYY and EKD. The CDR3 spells CACDIVVRTDKLIF. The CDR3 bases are TGTGCCTGTGACATAGTCGTCCGTACCGATAAACTCATCTTT.

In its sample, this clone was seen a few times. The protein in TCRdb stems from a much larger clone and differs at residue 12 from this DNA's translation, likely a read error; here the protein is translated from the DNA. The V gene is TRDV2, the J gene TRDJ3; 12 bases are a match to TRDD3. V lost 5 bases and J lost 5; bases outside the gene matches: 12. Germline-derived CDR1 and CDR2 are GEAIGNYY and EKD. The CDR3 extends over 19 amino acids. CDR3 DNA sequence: TGTGCCTGTGCGGAAGTGCTGGGGGATACGGGCCGGGACACCCGACAGATGTTTTTC. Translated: CACAEVLGDTGRDTRQMFF.

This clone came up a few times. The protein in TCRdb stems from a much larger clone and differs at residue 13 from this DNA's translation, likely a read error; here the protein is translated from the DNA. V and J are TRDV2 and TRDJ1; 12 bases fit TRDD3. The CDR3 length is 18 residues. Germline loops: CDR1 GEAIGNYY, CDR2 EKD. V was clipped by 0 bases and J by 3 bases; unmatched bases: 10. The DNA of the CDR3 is TGTGCCTGTGACACCCTTACTGGGGGATACTTGTACGCCGATAAACTCATCTTT. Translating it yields CACDTLTGGYLYADKLIF.

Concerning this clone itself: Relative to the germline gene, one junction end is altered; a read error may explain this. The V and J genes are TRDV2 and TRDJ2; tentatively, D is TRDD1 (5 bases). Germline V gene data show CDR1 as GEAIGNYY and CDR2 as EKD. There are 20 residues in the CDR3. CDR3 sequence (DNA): TGTGCCTGTGACACCCTAAATACTCATGTGTCTTTCAGTTCGGCAGCACCACTCTTCTTT. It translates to CACDTLNTHVSFSSAAPLFF.

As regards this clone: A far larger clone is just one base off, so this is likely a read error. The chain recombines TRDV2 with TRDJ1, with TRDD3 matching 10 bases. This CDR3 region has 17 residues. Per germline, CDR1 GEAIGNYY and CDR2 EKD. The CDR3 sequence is CACDTVGGYQYTDKPIF. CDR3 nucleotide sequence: TGTGCCTGTGACACCGTTGGGGGATACCAGTACACCGATAAACCCATCTTT.

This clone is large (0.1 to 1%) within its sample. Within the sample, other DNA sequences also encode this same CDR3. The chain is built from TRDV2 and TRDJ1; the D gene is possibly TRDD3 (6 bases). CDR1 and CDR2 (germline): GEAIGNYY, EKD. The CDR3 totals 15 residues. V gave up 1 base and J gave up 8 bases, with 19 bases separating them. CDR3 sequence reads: CACDTLEGGPPKLIF. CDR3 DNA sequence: TGTGCCTGTGACACGCTTGAAGGGGGACCCCCGAAACTCATCTTT.